The 27 T cell receptor beta chains presented below share a single source sample, sequenced in a study of regulatory T cells in long-lasting Graves disease. Time point indicated: newly diagnosed GD, antithyroid drugs for less than 3 months. PBMC-derived RNA was used for the TCR library. Assembly of TCR beta libraries relied on iRepertoire HTBI primers together with Arm-PCR of CDR3 regions. TCRdb passed the multiplex PCR reads through MiXCR, listing each CDR3 protein once. This table has about 540,000 distinct CDR3 sequences, approximately 15% appearing once. The same data also contributed to another study, on T cells in Graves' hyperthyroidism and ophthalmopathy.

Sample: peripheral blood mononuclear cells (PBMCs), taken at new diagnosis, from a patient treated with antithyroid drugs. These receptors all stem from a man aged 25 to 45 with Graves disease.

Concerning this clonotype: This sequence may be a read error, since a much larger clone differs from it by one base. The chain combines TRBV29-1 with TRBJ1-1; 9 bases map to TRBD1. This CDR3 is 13 amino acids long. The ends lost 5 bases at V and 4 bases at J; junction bases unmatched: 5. The V gene's germline CDR1 is SQVTM and CDR2 ANQGSEA. CDR3 sequence (DNA): TGCAGCGTTCGGACGACAGGGGGCACTGAAGCTTTCTTT. Its translation: CSVRTTGGTEAFF.

This clonotype was counted ten times or more. The chain couples TRBV7-2 to TRBJ2-5; TRBD1 is a possible D gene (6 bases). The germline V and J ends were trimmed by 5 bases and 6 bases, with 19 bases remaining between them. The germline gives CDR1 SGHTA, CDR2 FQGNSA. The CDR3 contains 15 residues. CDR3: CASSPLRGGVKTQYF. DNA for the CDR3: TGTGCCAGCAGCCCCCTCAGGGGCGGTGTAAAGACCCAGTACTTC.

There are many counts of this clonotype. The gene calls are TRBV6-2 or TRBV6-3 and TRBJ2-7; D is unresolved. Per germline, CDR1 MNHEY and CDR2 SVGEGT. The CDR3 is made up of 12 amino acids. V lost 2 bases and J 6 bases, leaving 8 bases between the germline ends. The CDR3 region is CASSYVGTEQYF. The CDR3 nucleotides read TGTGCCAGCAGTTACGTGGGAACCGAGCAGTACTTC.

There are many counts of this clonotype. The chain links TRBV27 to TRBJ2-6; D possibly matches TRBD1 or TRBD2 (5 bases each). This CDR3 is built from 18 residues. The ends were cut back, 3 bases at V and 0 bases at J, with 15 bases in the middle. Germline CDR1 reads MNHEY; CDR2 reads SMNVEV (reference sequence). CDR3 sequence reads: CASSFVGRPFSGANVLTF. Written as DNA, the CDR3 is TGTGCCAGCAGTTTTGTGGGACGGCCATTCTCTGGGGCCAACGTCCTGACTTTC.

Many counts were recorded for this clonotype. The chain combines TRBV6-1 with TRBJ1-2, with unresolved D. Trimming took 0 bases from V and 4 from J, leaving 9 bases between them. CDR3 length: 14 amino acids. Germline CDR1 and CDR2: MNHNS and SASEGT. CDR3 loop: CASSEAGRGYGYTF. CDR3 DNA: TGTGCCAGCAGTGAAGCAGGCCGGGGCTATGGCTACACCTTC.

This clonotype was counted between two and nine times. The CDR3 spells CASRRWAGTEAFF. CDR3 nucleotide sequence: TGTGCCAGCAGAAGGTGGGCGGGCACTGAAGCTTTCTTT. The chain joins TRBV6-2 or TRBV6-3 to TRBJ1-1, with D unresolved. The germline V gene has CDR1 MNHEY and CDR2 SVGEGT. V dropped 6 bases and J dropped 4 bases, with 12 bases sitting between them. This CDR3 spans 13 amino acids.

This clonotype was seen at least ten times. The genes are TRBV7-8 and TRBJ2-1, with 11 positions matching TRBD2. V trimming: 2 bases; J trimming: 7 bases; junction bases outside the gene matches: 7. The CDR3 runs 16 residues. The V gene's germline CDR1 is SGHVS and CDR2 FQNEAQ. The CDR3 coding sequence is TGTGCCAGCAGCTTATCGGCCACTAGCGGGAGTAATGAGCAGTTCTTC. Translation gives CASSLSATSGSNEQFF.

V is TRBV5-1 and J is TRBJ2-7; TRBD1 matches 8 bases. The trim removed 4 bases at V and 5 bases at J, leaving 11 bases unmatched. This CDR3 is 15 amino acids long. The germline V gene has CDR1 SGHRS and CDR2 YFSETQ. The CDR3 loop reads CASSNGQGHRDEQYF. CDR3 DNA: TGCGCCAGCAGCAACGGACAGGGCCATAGGGACGAGCAGTACTTC.

This clonotype was counted once. V and J are TRBV10-2 and TRBJ2-1; 8 nucleotides match TRBD1. The J segment lost 3 bases and the V segment lost 4 bases, leaving 5 bases of the junction unmatched. This CDR3 comprises 15 residues. Germline lookup yields CDR1 WSHSY and CDR2 SAAADI. The CDR3 is CASSVSGGDYNEQFF. The CDR3 bases are TGCGCCAGCAGTGTGTCAGGGGGCGACTACAATGAGCAGTTCTTC.

This clonotype was recorded many times. This chain joins TRBV11-2 and TRBJ2-3; D is undetermined. Trimming left V 3 bases short and J 0 bases short, with 10 bases between. Germline-derived CDR1 and CDR2 are SGHAT and FQNNGV. The CDR3 length is 15 residues. CDR3: CASSFLTLSTDTQYF. In DNA, the CDR3 is TGTGCCAGCAGCTTCCTGACTCTTAGCACAGATACGCAGTATTTT.

This chain connects TRBV29-1 to TRBJ2-2, with 8 bases fitting TRBD2. Looked up from germline, CDR1 is SQVTM and CDR2 is ANQGSEA. This CDR3 is 13 amino acids long. The ends lost 3 bases at V and 8 bases at J; junction bases unmatched: 5. Here the CDR3 reads CSVDPGRAGELFF. DNA for the CDR3: TGCAGCGTTGACCCCGGGAGGGCAGGGGAGCTGTTTTTT.

This chain links TRBV19 with TRBJ2-6, with D hard to call. Germline V gene sequence: CDR1 LNHDA, CDR2 SQIVND (reference sequence). V gave up 3 bases and J gave up 2 bases, with 11 bases separating them. There are 16 residues in the CDR3. The CDR3 bases are TGTGCCAGTAGTATCTGGGTGGTTACTGGGGCCAACGTCCTGACTTTC. This sequence encodes CASSIWVVTGANVLTF.

The chain combines TRBV4-1 with TRBJ1-5, with a possible D match to TRBD1 (6 bases). Germline CDR1 is MGHRA and CDR2 is YSYEKL. This CDR3 is built from 14 residues. Trimming removed 2 bases from V and 1 base from J, with 6 bases in between. CDR3 amino acids: CASSQRGSNQPQHF. The DNA of the CDR3 is TGCGCCAGCAGCCAAAGGGGGAGCAATCAGCCCCAGCATTTT.

At least ten counts were recorded for this clonotype. The V gene is TRBV12-3 or TRBV12-4, the J gene TRBJ2-5; 9 bases map to TRBD1. The CDR3 covers 19 residues. V trimming: 6 bases; J trimming: 4 bases; junction bases outside the gene matches: 21. This chain's CDR3 is CASSSVALRDRELAETQYF. CDR3 nucleotide sequence: TGTGCCAGCAGCTCTGTCGCACTCCGGGACAGGGAATTGGCAGAGACCCAGTACTTC.

This clonotype has only a few counts. J is TRBJ2-5 and V is TRBV10-1; 8 bases agree with TRBD2. This CDR3 is built from 15 residues. Looked up from germline, CDR1 is WNHNN and CDR2 is SYGVQD (reference sequence). Unmatched junction bases numbered 3, after V lost 0 bases and J lost 3 bases. CDR3 bases: TGCGCCAGCAGTGAGTCTTTACTAGCGGAAGAGACCCAGTACTTC. Residues: CASSESLLAEETQYF.

This clonotype was observed many times. The V and J genes are TRBV13 and TRBJ2-7; 10 positions agree with TRBD2. Per the germline V gene, CDR1 is PRHDT and CDR2 is FYEKMQ (reference sequence). The CDR3 has 16 amino acids. V lost 4 bases and J lost 1; bases outside the gene matches: 7. Written as DNA, the CDR3 is TGTGCCAGCAGCTCTCCTAGCGGGAGCCATTCCTACGAGCAGTACTTC. Encoded protein: CASSSPSGSHSYEQYF.

This clonotype was detected many times. The chain is built from TRBV29-1 and TRBJ2-1, with TRBD2 as a possible D gene (6 bases). This CDR3 is 14 amino acids long. Trimming cost V 5 bases and J 7 bases, with 18 bases left between them. Germline lookup yields CDR1 SQVTM and CDR2 ANQGSEA. The CDR3 here is CSVPEEGRHNEQFF. The CDR3, as DNA: TGCAGCGTTCCAGAGGAGGGCAGGCATAATGAGCAGTTCTTC.

V and J are TRBV10-3 and TRBJ1-2; D gene ambiguous. Trimming took off 5 bases at V and 0 bases at J, with 10 bases between the two ends. The germline V gene has CDR1 ENHRY and CDR2 SYGVKD. The CDR3 spans 14 residues. In DNA form, the CDR3 reads TGTGCCATCAGTCCCACCGGCGCTAACTATGGCTACACCTTC. Amino acids: CAISPTGANYGYTF.

This clonotype was counted many times. The chain recombines TRBV3-1 with TRBJ2-3; 7 positions agree with TRBD2. With 4 bases clipped from V and 8 bases from J, the junction kept 9 bases outside the gene matches. The germline gives CDR1 LGHDT, CDR2 YNNKEL (reference sequence). This CDR3 has 14 amino acids. CDR3 nucleotide sequence: TGTGCCAGCAGCCGCCCTTCCCCGGGGGGTACGCAGTATTTT. This sequence encodes CASSRPSPGGTQYF.

The chain employs TRBV20-1 and TRBJ2-1; 10 bases map to TRBD1. The CDR3 is made up of 12 amino acids. J gave up 5 bases and V 8 bases, and 3 bases lay outside the gene matches. CDR1 and CDR2 from the germline V gene are DFQATT and SNEGSKA (reference sequence). This CDR3 reads CSSDRGHNEQFF. Written as DNA, the CDR3 is TGCAGTAGTGACAGGGGGCACAATGAGCAGTTCTTC.

This clonotype showed up many times. The chain is built from TRBV9 and TRBJ1-5, with D hard to call. Trimming removed 3 bases from V and 1 base from J, with 11 bases in between. Germline CDR1 reads SGDLS; CDR2 reads YYNGEE. The CDR3 has 15 amino acids. CDR3 amino acids: CASSAEGWSNQPQHF. CDR3 nucleotide sequence: TGTGCCAGCAGCGCCGAAGGGTGGAGCAATCAGCCCCAGCATTTT.

This clonotype turned up a few times. The J gene is TRBJ2-1, the V gene TRBV20-1, with D perhaps assigned TRBD1 or TRBD2 (5 bases each). The V end was cut by 5 bases, the J end by 8 bases, with 16 bases between. The germline V gene encodes CDR1 DFQATT and CDR2 SNEGSKA (reference sequence). This CDR3 is 13 amino acids long. For the CDR3, the DNA is TGCAGTGCTGTTGGCGGCTTGGGGGATGAGCAGTTCTTC. It translates to CSAVGGLGDEQFF.

This clonotype was counted only a few times. The V call is TRBV19, the J call TRBJ2-5, with a tentative D call TRBD1 (8 bases). The ends were cut back, 5 bases at V and 6 bases at J, with 19 bases in the middle. The CDR3 contains 15 residues. Germline V gives CDR1 LNHDA, CDR2 SQIVND (reference sequence). In nucleotides, the CDR3 is TGTGCCAGTAGTTCTACAGGGGGGGGCAAAAAGACCCAGTACTTC. Encoded protein: CASSSTGGGKKTQYF.

This clonotype has a count of ten or more. The rearrangement links TRBV20-1 to TRBJ1-3; D perhaps matches TRBD1 (6 bases). The length of the CDR3 is 13 residues. V lost 2 bases to trimming and J lost 2 bases, with 7 bases between them. Germline V gene data show CDR1 as DFQATT and CDR2 as SNEGSKA (reference sequence). The CDR3 sequence is CSARPGAGNTIYF. CDR3 bases: TGCAGTGCTAGACCAGGGGCTGGAAACACCATATATTTT.

This clonotype was counted many times. This sequence joins TRBV7-6 and TRBJ2-5, with D hard to call. There are 13 residues in the CDR3. Trimming took 3 bases from V and 5 from J, leaving 10 bases between them. CDR1 is SGHVS, CDR2 FNYEAQ, per germline. The CDR3 sequence: CASSFGEGETQYF. In DNA form, the CDR3 reads TGTGCCAGCAGCTTTGGGGAAGGGGAGACCCAGTACTTC.

This clonotype was seen repeatedly, ten times or more. The DNA of the CDR3 is TGTGCCAGCAGCGGGGGATATGGCGTGGGGCAGCCCCAGCATTTT. Amino acid sequence: CASSGGYGVGQPQHF. The chain employs TRBV7-9 and TRBJ1-5; maybe TRBD1 (5 bases). Germline V lookup: CDR1 SEHNR, CDR2 FQNEAQ (reference sequence). This CDR3 region has 15 residues. Deletions cut 5 bases from V and 7 bases from J, with 18 bases between.

This clonotype appeared a few times. The gene calls are TRBV20-1 and TRBJ1-2; a possible D gene is TRBD1 (6 bases). Germline V CDR1 and CDR2: DFQATT, SNEGSKA (reference sequence). Trimming shortened V by 5 bases and J by 7 bases, and 14 bases separated the two germline ends. The CDR3 has 12 residues. The CDR3 reads CSARGTSRGYTF. DNA for the CDR3: TGCAGTGCTCGCGGGACATCCCGTGGCTACACCTTC.